The sequence of this T cell receptor (beta chain) was determined in a study of cytomegalovirus exposure and HLA in healthy donors. Generated by immunoSEQ multiplex PCR, the TCRdb table keeps only in-frame clones and is missing some. Of 250,000 to 300,000 clones listed, around 90% were seen once; the top ten hold more than 0.35%. This clone was detected only a few times. Looked up from germline, CDR1 is LNHDA and CDR2 is SQIVND (reference sequence). The CDR3 covers 14 residues. V was shortened by 1 base and J by 7 bases, with 11 bases between the two germline ends. The chain employs TRBV19 and TRBJ1-5; no clear D. This sequence was found in a woman between 18 and 29 years old in good health and CMV-seronegative. The sample comprised PBMCs. The CDR3 loop reads CASSIGEGDQPQHF. The CDR3 nucleotides read TGTGCCAGTAGTATAGGTGAGGGAGACCAGCCCCAGCATTTT.